The rows below give T cell receptor beta chains drawn from one sample of a study of beta chain features in type 1 diabetes. The assay was immunoSEQ multiplex PCR, and TCRdb's table has in-frame clones only and misses some. The sample consists of roughly 500,000 clones, about an eighth of them appearing once. The source material was naive CD4+ T cells from blood. All receptors derive from a woman aged 18 to 35 in good health. Both conserved end residues are trimmed from each CDR3. Fields, in order: D gene, V gene, CDR3 protein. A D gene is named only where the DNA matches it firmly.

>-|TRBV6-5
ASSLSWGAGQPQH
>TRBD2|TRBV30
ASTPAGGPEQY
>-|TRBV6-1
ASSWSAGELF
>-|TRBV7-2
ASSLARVRETQY
>-|TRBV6-5
ASRGTGYTDTQY
>-|TRBV2
ASSEVGLNH
>-|TRBV28
ASRGQIMNTEAF
>-|TRBV5-1
ASSPEGDTQY
>TRBD1|TRBV30
AWSVAGGGETQY
>-|TRBV27
ASWGRGYDTQY
>TRBD1|TRBV6-5
ATGTAIEKLF
>-|TRBV29-1
SALRQGGYNEQF
>-|TRBV25-1
ASSDRALATEAF
>TRBD2|TRBV15
ATSIAQRGPTDTQY
>-|TRBV10-3
AISESADSGEQY
>-|TRBV29-1
SVVYHTEAF
>-|TRBV11-2
ASSFSTYNEQF
>TRBD1|TRBV7-9
ASSRDSYSYEQY
>-|TRBV15
ATSGLQAPAYNEQF
>-|TRBV25-1
ASSEGSGYT
>-|TRBV6-6
ASRRDSSTGELF
>TRBD1|TRBV23-1
ASSQYRDRGGELF
>-|TRBV7-2
ASSRQETQY
>-|TRBV4-2
ASSQGVRGPGVY
>-|TRBV7-2
ASSLAEGPHEQF
>-|TRBV4-1
ASSQDRKGSYQETQY
>TRBD1|TRBV29-1
SVRQGGYGYT
>-|TRBV9
ASSPDYGWTGELF
>TRBD1|TRBV13
ASSRTGGDYGYT
>-|TRBV5-1
ASSQGAAYNEQF
>TRBD1|TRBV6-5
ASSYSSGTGSYEQY
>-|TRBV4-3
ASSRSLGQAAYEQY
>-|TRBV9
ASSPASEDTQY
>-|TRBV5-1
ASSLAGGREQY
>-|TRBV25-1
ASSVTGTYEQY
>TRBD1|TRBV7-9
ASSSRQGNLYGYT
>-|TRBV30
AWRRDGKISGANVLT
>TRBD1|TRBV6-6
ASSLGQGGDTQY
>-|TRBV9
ASTEHGTGTNEKLF
>-|TRBV19
ASRGPNQETQY
>TRBD1|TRBV19
ASSIYRGSGSDGYT
>-|TRBV7-6
ASSGRASEGNEQF
>TRBD1|TRBV27
ASSPRQGLTNTEAF
>-|TRBV4-3
ASSRGRADNEQF
>TRBD1|TRBV19
ASSPLYRTGPNEQF
>-|TRBV19
ASSTRGRLSEAF
>-|TRBV23-1
ASSPAKPHRDAQPQH
>TRBD1|TRBV9
ASSRQGSSYEQY
>-|TRBV14
ASSPPGVNTEAF
>TRBD2|TRBV7-8
ASNPWEGRGTDTQY
>-|TRBV6-5
ASIQGTQNTEAF